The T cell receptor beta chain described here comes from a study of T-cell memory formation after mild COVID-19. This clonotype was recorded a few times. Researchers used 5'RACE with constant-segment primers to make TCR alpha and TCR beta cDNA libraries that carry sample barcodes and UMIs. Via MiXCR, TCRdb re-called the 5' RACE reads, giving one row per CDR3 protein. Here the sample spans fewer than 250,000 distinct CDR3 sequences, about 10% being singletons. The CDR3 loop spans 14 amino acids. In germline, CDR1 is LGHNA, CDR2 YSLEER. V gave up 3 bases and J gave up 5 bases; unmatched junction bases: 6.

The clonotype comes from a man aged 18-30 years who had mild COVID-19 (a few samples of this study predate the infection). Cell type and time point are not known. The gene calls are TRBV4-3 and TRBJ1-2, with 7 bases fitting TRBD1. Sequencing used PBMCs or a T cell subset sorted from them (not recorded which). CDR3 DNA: TGCGCCAGCAGCCATAGACAGGGTACATATGGCTACACCTTC. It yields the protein CASSHRQGTYGYTF.